Reported below is one TCR beta chain. The antigen remains unidentified. This PCR relied on a set of 60 Vbeta primers and 13 Jbeta primers. Clones were read by immunoSEQ multiplex PCR, and TCRdb kept only the in-frame ones, dropping some. The sample comprises 250,000 to 300,000 clones, 80% to 90% of which are singletons, and roughly 2% rests with the top ten. This CDR3 is 15 amino acids long. Germline V gene lookup returns CDR1 MNHEY and CDR2 SVGAGI. Losses at the gene ends were 8 bases for V and 4 bases for J; bases not matched to a gene: 7. This entry is derived from a study of cytomegalovirus exposure and HLA in healthy donors. Study conclusions and caveats: It was reported in a later analysis that an Asian-associated ancestry cluster showed fewer N-insertions than the roughly 670-donor mean.

This sequence was found in a woman aged 40 to 50 in good health and CMV-seropositive. The chain combines TRBV6-5 with TRBJ1-5, with 11 bases identical to TRBD1. What was sequenced was PBMCs. This CDR3 is CASGTGTGGNQPQHF. CDR3 nucleotides: TGTGCCAGCGGAACCGGGACAGGGGGGAATCAGCCCCAGCATTTT.